The 9 T cell receptor beta chains below were found in one sample sequenced in a study of T cells after yellow fever vaccination. TCRdb called the 5' RACE reads again in MiXCR, with one record for every CDR3 protein. The data hold 500,000 to 650,000 distinct CDR3 sequences, with 13% observed a single time. This specimen was PBMCs, taken on the day of the yellow fever booster vaccination. These receptors originate from a man aged 30-40 years who received the YFV17D yellow fever vaccine.

In this sample, this clonotype turned up many times. The chain recombines TRBV5-1 with TRBJ2-1; a possible D gene is TRBD2 (5 bases). Per the germline V gene, CDR1 is SGHRS and CDR2 is YFSETQ. The germline V and J ends were trimmed by 4 bases and 5 bases, with 19 bases remaining between them. CDR3 size: 16 residues. The CDR3 nucleotides are TGCGCCAGCAGCCGCACCTCGGAGCGGTTCCACAATGAGCAGTTCTTC. Protein sequence: CASSRTSERFHNEQFF.

This chain connects TRBV12-3 or TRBV12-4 to TRBJ2-3, with D possibly matching TRBD2 (6 bases). V was clipped by 5 bases and J by 7 bases, with 25 bases between them. This CDR3 contains 17 residues. The CDR3 region is CASSPASLSSGEYTQYF. Written as DNA, the CDR3 is TGTGCCAGCAGTCCTGCAAGTCTAAGCTCGGGGGAATATACGCAGTATTTT.

The chain couples TRBV9 to TRBJ1-6; D is unclear. Germline assignment: CDR1 SGDLS and CDR2 YYNGEE. Deletions cut 4 bases from V and 0 bases from J, with 17 bases between. This CDR3 comprises 18 residues. The CDR3 nucleotides read TGTGCCAGCAGCCCAAAACCCGGGATAAGCTCCTATAATTCACCCCTCCACTTT. Translating gives CASSPKPGISSYNSPLHF.

The rearrangement links TRBV7-9 to TRBJ2-5; D is perhaps TRBD1 or TRBD2 (5 bases each). In germline, CDR1 is SEHNR, CDR2 FQNEAQ (reference sequence). V lost 5 bases and J 2 bases, leaving 9 bases between the germline ends. The length of the CDR3 is 13 residues. In DNA, the CDR3 is TGTGCCAGCAGCCCTTGGGGGCAAGAGACCCAGTACTTC. It codes for CASSPWGQETQYF.

This clonotype was seen only a few times. In DNA form, the CDR3 reads TGCGCCAGCAGCTACCCCTCAGAGACCCAGTACTTC. It encodes CASSYPSETQYF. The V and J genes are TRBV5-1 and TRBJ2-5; D gene uncertain. The CDR3 consists of 12 residues. Germline V lookup: CDR1 SGHRS, CDR2 YFSETQ. Trimming removed 3 bases from V and 4 bases from J, with 7 bases in between.

This chain joins TRBV18 and TRBJ2-3; a weak D match, TRBD2 (6 bases). V dropped 6 bases and J dropped 4 bases, with 11 bases sitting between them. Per the germline V gene, CDR1 is KGHSH and CDR2 is LQKENI. The CDR3 is 13 amino acids. In DNA, the CDR3 is TGTGCCAGCTCTCAAAGGGAGGCAGATACGCAGTATTTT. It specifies CASSQREADTQYF.

This clonotype occurred a few times. The genes are TRBV28 and TRBJ1-5; 8 positions agree with TRBD1. Germline values: CDR1 MDHEN, CDR2 SYDVKM. This CDR3 contains 15 residues. V lost 4 bases to trimming and J lost 5 bases; unmatched junction nucleotides: 7. The CDR3 coding sequence is TGTGCCAGCAGTTCCCGTGGACAGGGCGATCAGCCCCAGCATTTT. As protein: CASSSRGQGDQPQHF.

In this sample, this clonotype turned up many times. The genes are TRBV6-4 and TRBJ2-1, with 11 positions matching TRBD2. This CDR3 has 15 amino acids. The V segment lost 3 bases and the J segment 6 bases; nucleotides outside the gene matches: 4. Germline V gene sequence: CDR1 MRHNA, CDR2 SNTAGT. The CDR3 loop reads CASSDTSGSLNEQFF. Here the CDR3 DNA reads TGTGCCAGCAGTGATACTAGCGGGAGCCTCAATGAGCAGTTCTTC.

This clonotype was detected only a few times. The V call is TRBV5-1, the J call TRBJ2-3, with TRBD2 as a possible D gene (6 bases). CDR3 length equals 14 residues. Germline CDR1 is SGHRS and CDR2 is YFSETQ. Trimming pared 0 bases from V and 2 bases from J, leaving 7 bases between. CDR3 residues: CASSLGRVTDTQYF. The CDR3 DNA reads TGCGCCAGCAGCTTGGGGAGGGTCACAGATACGCAGTATTTT.